This TCR beta chain was recovered during a study of human T cells and chemical hapten exposure (dated by TCRdb to about 2021). Describing the broader study: For sensitization, 2% DPC in acetone was applied to a 2 cm by 2 cm area of upper inner arm skin. Weekly therapeutic DPC doses were additionally applied to the scalp of patients throughout the approximately 23-week study period. Patch testing was done on the upper back using Finn chambers containing 0.01% DPC, and results were scored after 6 days according to International Contact Dermatitis Research Group standards. Most of the patients in the cohort were female, and the cohort covered alopecia areata with under or over 50% scalp involvement, alopecia totalis and alopecia universalis. Libraries were pooled for sequencing, and per-sample TCR yields varied mainly because of small differences in library volumes within the pool. Peripheral blood TCR repertoire changes were tracked in vivo in alopecia patients during primary and secondary sensitization to the hapten diphenylcyclopropenone (DPC). Patient blood was sampled pre-sensitization (week 0) and at 2, 6 and about 24 weeks after DPC sensitization. Approximately 28 alopecia patients provided blood for TCR sequencing at one to four time points (pre-sensitization, 2, 6 and 24 weeks). Results and caveats for the whole study, not just this receptor: Repeated subsampling changed both the strength of the expansion versus patch-test correlation and the threshold at which the correlation became significant. Patch test score was positively correlated with the number of PT1 expanded TCRs, with significance at thresholds 8, 16 and 32 but not at 4. Expanded TCRs formed significantly more large CDR3 similarity clusters than pre-sensitization or healthy control sets, consistent with antigen-driven responses. The number of TCRs above 1 in 1000 frequency did not change with DPC sensitization; there was no evidence of global repertoire structure alterations. Alopecia, a presumed autoimmune disease, was present in all patients, so the immune response of the patients might differ from that of healthy individuals.

The library was produced with RACE. Sequencing took place on a NextSeq 500. Library preparation attached unique molecular identifiers to individual cDNA molecules for quantitative, reproducible TCR counting. Both TCR alpha and TCR beta chains were sequenced from each blood RNA sample. Under the source paper's analysis protocol: Samples had a median of about 96,000 TCRs, with a range from about 23,224 to 700,000. The Decombinator software suite was used to annotate the V, J and CDR3 of the TCR reads. For the PS versus PT1 abundance plots, all samples were subsampled to the same number of TCRs (28,000). TCRs were defined as expanded if absent before sensitization and observed at least eight times at the 2-week time point. Through fastp at Q25 and MiXCR, TCRdb rebuilt clones from the public reads, retaining in-frame beta chains. Rows with a matching CDR3 protein are joined into one entry that keeps the most common DNA and genes. The V and J calls reflect TCRdb's pipeline rather than the authors' work. Within this sample are more than 90,000 distinct CDR3 sequences, with more than 9.5% of them counted one time only. The ten largest clones capture 2.5% to 4% of the sample.

The sample's time point label is to be understood as: patch test 2, 6 weeks after DPC sensitization. Read against the paper, the sample's treatment or condition label means: therapeutic diphenylcyclopropenone sensitization with weekly scalp DPC. Blood at each patch-test visit was drawn before the patch test was applied. Patients were eligible if aged 18 to 70, diagnosed with alopecia and judged suitable for DPC therapy, and pregnant patients were excluded. Unfractionated whole blood was collected in Tempus Blood RNA tubes, and total RNA was extracted from that blood. As regards this clonotype: There is no known antigen for this receptor. Base qualities are not provided; no much larger clone lies one nucleotide away.

The sequence derives from a woman aged 40 to 50 with alopecia areata. Some clones in this sample may be carry-over from other donors' samples. Sample: whole blood, taken in connection with sensitization to the hapten diphenylcyclopropenone (DPC).

Here is the DNA: TGTGCCAGCGGCCGGGGGCGCAATCAGCCCCAGCATTTT. This encodes CASGRGRNQPQHF. The chain employs TRBV28 and TRBJ1-5; D gene: possibly TRBD1, on 6 matching bases. CDR1 MDHEN and CDR2 SYDVKM were looked up in the germline V gene. V sheds 8 bases and J sheds 2 bases, leaving 10 bases between their ends. The CDR3 contains 13 residues, cysteine and phenylalanine counted. Only the CDR3 DNA stays, 39 bases, in frame from base 1.